Many counts were recorded for the clone carrying this TCR beta chain. Compared with germline, one end of the junction differs, possibly owing to a read error. This record belongs to a study of T cells in Graves' hyperthyroidism and ophthalmopathy. The CDR3 consists of 15 residues. Per germline, CDR1 SGHRS and CDR2 YFSETQ. Amplification of TCR beta CDR3 regions used RNA as the template. Initially, a first-round RT-PCR of the TCR CDR3 employed the HTBI primer set. TCRdb used MiXCR to reprocess the multiplex PCR reads, holding one entry per CDR3 protein. Here the sample spans about 360,000 distinct CDR3 sequences, less than 15% being singletons.

Sample: blood. The clonotype comes from a woman younger than 30 with Graves' hyperthyroidism. The V gene is TRBV5-1, the J gene TRBJ1-1; D gene ambiguous. In nucleotides, the CDR3 is TGTGCCAGCAGCTCATTGACGGGCATGAACACTGAAGCTTTCTTT. This gives the protein CASSSLTGMNTEAFF.